The present entry profiles one T cell receptor beta chain with its context. The data belong to a study of cytomegalovirus exposure and HLA in healthy donors. Germline CDR1 and CDR2: SGHTA and FQGTGA. CDR3 length equals 15 residues. Germline trimming cut 4 bases from V and 5 bases from J; bases unmatched to any gene: 8. PCR primers comprised 60 Vbeta and 13 Jbeta primers. Assay used: immunoSEQ multiplex PCR; TCRdb lists only in-frame clones, some missing. This sample yields about 190,000 clones, of which under 80% are seen a single time; approximately 4.6% belongs to the top ten. This chain links TRBV7-3 with TRBJ2-5, with TRBD1 identical over 9 bases. The receptor was derived from a man aged 25 to 45 in good health and CMV-seropositive. Input material: PBMCs. Written as DNA, the CDR3 is TGTGCCAGCAGCTCCGTGACAGGGGGTTTCGAGACCCAGTACTTC. Protein: CASSSVTGGFETQYF.